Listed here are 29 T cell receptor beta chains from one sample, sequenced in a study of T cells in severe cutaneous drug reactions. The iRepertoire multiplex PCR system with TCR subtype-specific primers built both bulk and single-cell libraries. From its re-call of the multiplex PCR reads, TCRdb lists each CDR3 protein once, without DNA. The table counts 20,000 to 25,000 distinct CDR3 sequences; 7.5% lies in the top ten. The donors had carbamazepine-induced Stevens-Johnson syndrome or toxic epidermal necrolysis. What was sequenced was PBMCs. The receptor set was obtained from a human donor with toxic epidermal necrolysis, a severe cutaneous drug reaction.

CDR3 loop: CASSPPGALEQYF. This chain uses TRBV18 with TRBJ2-7. The germline CDR1 and CDR2 sequences are KGHSH and LQKENI. This CDR3 comprises 13 residues. Full variable domain (outside the CDR3, taken from reference TRBV18 and TRBJ2-7): NAGVMQNPRHLVRRRGQEARLRCSPMKGHSHVYWYRQLPEEGLKFMVYLQKENIIDESGMPKERFSAEFPKEGPSILRIQQVVRGDSAAYFCASSPPGALEQYFGPGTRLTVT.

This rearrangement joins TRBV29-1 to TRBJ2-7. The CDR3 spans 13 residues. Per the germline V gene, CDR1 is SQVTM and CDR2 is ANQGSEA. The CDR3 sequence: CSVEVPGLREQYF.

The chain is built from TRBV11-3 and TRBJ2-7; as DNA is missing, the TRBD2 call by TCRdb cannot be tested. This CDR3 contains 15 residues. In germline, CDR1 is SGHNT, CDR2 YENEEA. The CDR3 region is CASSLGAGPTYEQYF.

CDR3 residues: CASSFHENEQFF. The V and J genes are TRBV27 and TRBJ2-1. CDR3 length: 12 residues. CDR1 is MNHEY and CDR2 is SMNVEV in the germline V gene (reference sequence).

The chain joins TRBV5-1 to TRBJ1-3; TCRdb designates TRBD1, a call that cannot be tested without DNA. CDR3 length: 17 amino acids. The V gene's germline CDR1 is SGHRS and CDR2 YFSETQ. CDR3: CASSSAGHPFSGNTIYF. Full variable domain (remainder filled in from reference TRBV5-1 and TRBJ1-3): KAGVTQTPRYLIKTRGQQVTLSCSPISGHRSVSWYQQTPGQGLQFLFEYFSETQRNKGNFPGRFSGRQFSNSRSEMNVSTLELGDSALYLCASSSAGHPFSGNTIYFGEGSWLTVV.

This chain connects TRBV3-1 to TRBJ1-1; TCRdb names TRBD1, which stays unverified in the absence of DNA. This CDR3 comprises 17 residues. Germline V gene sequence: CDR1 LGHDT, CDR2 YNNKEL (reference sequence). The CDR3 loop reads CASSQERPGQLNTEAFF.

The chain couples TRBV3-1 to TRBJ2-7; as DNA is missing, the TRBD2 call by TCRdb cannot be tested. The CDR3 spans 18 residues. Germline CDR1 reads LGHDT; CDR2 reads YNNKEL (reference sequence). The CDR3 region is CASSQDRGFGGPRDEQYF.

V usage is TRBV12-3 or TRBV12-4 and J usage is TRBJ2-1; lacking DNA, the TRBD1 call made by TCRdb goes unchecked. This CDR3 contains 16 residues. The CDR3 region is CASSLGVGTDYNEQFF.

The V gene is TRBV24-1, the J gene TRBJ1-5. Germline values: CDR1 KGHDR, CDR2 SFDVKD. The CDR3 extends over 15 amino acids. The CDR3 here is CATSDPVEGGQPQHF.

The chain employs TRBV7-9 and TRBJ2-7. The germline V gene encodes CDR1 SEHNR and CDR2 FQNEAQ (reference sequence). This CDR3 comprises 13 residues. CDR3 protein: CASSLSVNYEQYF.

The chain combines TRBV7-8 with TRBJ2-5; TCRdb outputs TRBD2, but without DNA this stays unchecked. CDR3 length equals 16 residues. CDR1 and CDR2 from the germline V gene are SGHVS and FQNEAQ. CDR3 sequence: CASSLEASGRAGTQYF.

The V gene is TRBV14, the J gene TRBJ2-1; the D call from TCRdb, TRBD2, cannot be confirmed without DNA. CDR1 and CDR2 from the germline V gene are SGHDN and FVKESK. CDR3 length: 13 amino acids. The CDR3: CASSQEGGSGVFF.

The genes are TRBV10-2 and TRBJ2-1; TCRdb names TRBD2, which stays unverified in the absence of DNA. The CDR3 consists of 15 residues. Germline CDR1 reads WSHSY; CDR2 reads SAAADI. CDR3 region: CASRRTSGSNNEQFF.

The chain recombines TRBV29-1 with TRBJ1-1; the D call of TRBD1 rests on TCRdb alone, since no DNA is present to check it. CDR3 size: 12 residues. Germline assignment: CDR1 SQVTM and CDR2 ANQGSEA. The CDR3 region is CSVDREITEAFF.

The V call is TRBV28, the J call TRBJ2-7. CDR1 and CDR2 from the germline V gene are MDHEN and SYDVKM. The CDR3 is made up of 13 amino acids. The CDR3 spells CASSFGIEYEQYF.

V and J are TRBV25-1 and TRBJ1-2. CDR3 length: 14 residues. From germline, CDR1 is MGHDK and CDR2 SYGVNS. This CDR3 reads CASSAQGVLRGYTF.

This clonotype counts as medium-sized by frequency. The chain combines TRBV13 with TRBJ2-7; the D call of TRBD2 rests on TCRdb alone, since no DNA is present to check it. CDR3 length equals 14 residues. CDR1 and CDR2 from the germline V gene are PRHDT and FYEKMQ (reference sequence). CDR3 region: CASSPSGNRYEQYF.

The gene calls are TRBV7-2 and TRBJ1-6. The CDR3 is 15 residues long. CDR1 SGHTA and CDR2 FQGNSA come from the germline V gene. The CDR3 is CASSFRLQDNSPLHF.

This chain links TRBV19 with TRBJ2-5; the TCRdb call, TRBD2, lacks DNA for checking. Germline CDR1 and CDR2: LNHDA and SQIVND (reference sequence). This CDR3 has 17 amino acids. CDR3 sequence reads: CASSHTSAGDLQETQYF.

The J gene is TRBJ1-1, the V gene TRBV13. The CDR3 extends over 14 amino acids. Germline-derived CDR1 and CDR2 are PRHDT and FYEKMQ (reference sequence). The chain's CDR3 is CASSFPRENTEAFF.

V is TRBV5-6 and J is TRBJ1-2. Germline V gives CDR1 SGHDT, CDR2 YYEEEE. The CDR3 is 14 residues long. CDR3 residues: CASSGLNINYGYTF.

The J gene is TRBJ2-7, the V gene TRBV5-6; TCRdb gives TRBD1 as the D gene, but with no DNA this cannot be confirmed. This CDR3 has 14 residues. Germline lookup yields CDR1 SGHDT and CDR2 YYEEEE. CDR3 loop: CASSLGDTYYEQYF. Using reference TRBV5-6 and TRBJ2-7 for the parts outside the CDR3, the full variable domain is DAGVTQSPTHLIKTRGQQVTLRCSPKSGHDTVSWYQQALGQGPQFIFQYYEEEERQRGNFPDRFSGHQFPNYSSELNVNALLLGDSALYLCASSLGDTYYEQYFGPGTRLTVT.

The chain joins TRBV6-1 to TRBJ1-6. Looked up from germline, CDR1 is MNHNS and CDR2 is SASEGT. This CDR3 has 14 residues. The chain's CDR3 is CASSDGYSNSPLHF.

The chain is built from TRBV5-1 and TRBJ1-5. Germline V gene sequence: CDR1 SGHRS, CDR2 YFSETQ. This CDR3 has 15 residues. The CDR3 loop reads CASSRDGTFNQPQHF. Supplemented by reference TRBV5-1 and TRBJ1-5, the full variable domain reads KAGVTQTPRYLIKTRGQQVTLSCSPISGHRSVSWYQQTPGQGLQFLFEYFSETQRNKGNFPGRFSGRQFSNSRSEMNVSTLELGDSALYLCASSRDGTFNQPQHFGDGTRLSIL.

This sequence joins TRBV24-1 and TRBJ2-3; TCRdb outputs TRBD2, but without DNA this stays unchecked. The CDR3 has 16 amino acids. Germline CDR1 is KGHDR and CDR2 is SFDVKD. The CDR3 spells CATSAQAMGATDTQYF.

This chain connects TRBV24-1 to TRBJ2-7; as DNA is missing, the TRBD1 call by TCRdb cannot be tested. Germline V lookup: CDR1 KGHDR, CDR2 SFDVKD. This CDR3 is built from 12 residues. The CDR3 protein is CATSETGGEQYF.

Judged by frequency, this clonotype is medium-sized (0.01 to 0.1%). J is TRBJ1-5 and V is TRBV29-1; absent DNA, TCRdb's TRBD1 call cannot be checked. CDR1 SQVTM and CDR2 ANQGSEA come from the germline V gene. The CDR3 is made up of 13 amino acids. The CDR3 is CSVRTGGGQPQHF.

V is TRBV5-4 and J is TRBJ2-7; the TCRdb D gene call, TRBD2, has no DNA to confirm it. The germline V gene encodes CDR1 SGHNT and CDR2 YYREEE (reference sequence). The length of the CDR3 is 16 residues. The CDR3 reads CASSPIASGMYYEQYF.

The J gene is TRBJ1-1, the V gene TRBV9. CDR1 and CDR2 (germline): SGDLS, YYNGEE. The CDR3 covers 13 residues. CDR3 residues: CASSLAGTTEAFF.